This T cell receptor beta chain was sequenced for a study of glioma-infiltrating T cells after dendritic cell vaccination (dated by TCRdb to about 2016). Regarding the research as a whole: The cohort comprised about 15 glioblastoma patients from Phase I and II dendritic cell vaccination trials, 9 newly diagnosed and 6 with recurrent disease. Between about 2003 and 2012, patients were given autologous tumor lysate-pulsed dendritic cell vaccination. The vaccine was prepared from monocyte-derived dendritic cells that were cultured for roughly seven days with IL-4 and GM-CSF and then pulsed overnight with autologous tumor lysate. Each patient got three intradermal injections of the dendritic cell vaccine, spaced at biweekly intervals, in the arm below the axilla. Deep sequencing of TCR beta CDR3 regions was used to quantify tumor-infiltrating lymphocyte content and compare tumor and blood repertoires in dendritic cell-vaccinated glioblastoma patients. Survival after dendritic cell vaccination was correlated with TCR sequencing metrics, including TIL content and tumor-blood repertoire overlap. The full study reports these points: The cohort was small and heterogeneous, and full blood and tumor sets were available for few patients, with initial-recurrent tumor pairs available for even fewer patients. Longer time to progression and overall survival after dendritic cell vaccination were predicted by higher estimated pretreatment TIL content. No direct relationship between TCR clonality and survival was found, suggesting a diverse polyclonal response may matter. The three-group TCR overlap response model was described as speculative and requiring prospective validation.

Using the immunoSEQ assay, TCRB CDR3 regions were amplified from approximately 2 micrograms of genomic DNA, or from all available DNA when less than that was on hand. The multiplex PCR relied on 60 forward primers for TCR V beta segments and 13 reverse primers for J beta segments. To estimate the number of reads per starting template, synthetic control templates were added to each sample at limiting dilution. Reads of 87 bp were generated by sequencing on the Illumina HiSeq System. As for the original processing: PCR and sequencing errors were removed by a nearest neighbor algorithm that merged closely related sequences. TCR overlap was defined as the percentage of unique tumor TCR beta sequences that were also found in the peripheral blood of the same patient. This is the immuneACCESS table as TCRdb keeps it, with only in-frame sequences that have V and J called. A part of the clones is gone; compared with another copy, unresolved V genes explain less than half, and the rest is unexplained. D and trimming come from the DNA, and the V and J calls and clone size come from that table. The sample table holds around 62,000 clones, of which around 86% were seen once. The ten most abundant clones make up about 10% of the sample.

A remark on this clone: Which antigen it targets is not known. One base away there is no much larger clone; base qualities are not given. The same CDR3 can be traced to other DNA sequences in this sample.

To be selected, patients needed enough residual fresh-frozen tumor tissue and more than two years of available survival data. Although molecular status otherwise differed among the glioblastoma patients, no patient had an isocitrate dehydrogenase mutation. PBMC were collected before vaccination, two weeks after the third vaccination, and at tumor progression if tumor progression occurred. The Qiagen DNeasy Blood extraction Kit was used for extraction of genomic DNA. Looking up the germline V gene yields CDR1 SQVTM and CDR2 ANQGSEA. CDR3 length: 13 amino acids, cysteine to phenylalanine. The DNA shown is the 39-base CDR3, in frame from base 1. V loses 3 bases, J loses 5 bases, and the germline ends lie 11 bases apart.

The sample was blood, taken before dendritic cell vaccination. The clonotype comes from a human donor with glioblastoma. The chain uses TRBV29-1 and TRBJ1-5, and TRBD1 may be the D gene, going by 6 matching bases. Read as DNA, the sequence is TGCAGCGTTGAGCAGGGGAGGGATCAGCCCCAGCATTTT. This gives the protein CSVEQGRDQPQHF. Here the CDR3 is joined to the reference TRBV29-1 and TRBJ1-5 genes, and the full variable domain is: SAVISQKPSRDICQRGTSLTIQCQVDSQVTMMFWYRQQPGQSLTLIATANQGSEATYESGFVIDKFPISRPNLTFSTLTVSNMSPEDSSIYLCSVEQGRDQPQHFGDGTRLSIL.